This T cell receptor beta chain originates from a study of blood T cell repertoires in COVID-19 (dated by TCRdb to about 2020). About the full investigation: Samples from collaborators originated in the United States, Italy and Spain and spanned both the acute and convalescent phases of COVID-19. Subjects who had been exposed to COVID-19, were actively infected with it, or had recovered from it provided the deeply sampled blood TCRbeta repertoires that made up the dataset. Where available, HLA class I and class II types were obtained from metadata supplied by the sample provider rather than from assay-based typing. The prospective study material was composed of cDNA or gDNA derived from T cells, B-cell-depleted T cells, or PBMCs. The repertoires were released in a freely available public database meant as a resource for research on the immune response to SARS-CoV-2. Sample metadata almost always included a de-identified subject ID, COVID-19 status, age in years and sex. The samples were drawn from the first 160 participants of the ongoing ImmuneRACE study and from more than 1,000 subjects provided by 6 global collaborators. What the authors observed across the whole study: Clinical and demographic metadata were provided uncurated, with the amount varying by source and participant.

The CDR3, cysteine through phenylalanine, is 13 amino acids long. Only the CDR3 portion is preserved as DNA: 39 bases, with reading frame beginning at the first base. Per the germline V gene, MNHEY is the CDR1 and SVGAGI is the CDR2. V loses 6 bases of germline sequence and J loses 6 bases, and the interval between the two ends is 12 bases. The immunoSEQ Assay, a bias-controlled multiplex PCR, was used to amplify TCRbeta CDR3 regions from genomic DNA. Per the authors' processing: Within the assay, amplification of reference gene primers was used to estimate how many nucleated cells each sample contained. Sequence reads were collapsed and filtered to measure the absolute abundance of every unique TCRbeta CDR3 rearrangement. For each sample, productive Simpson clonality was calculated as the square root of Simpson's diversity index across productive rearrangements. Not all clones reach the TCRdb copy of this immuneACCESS table, which keeps in-frame sequences only. Checked studies attribute under half of the gap to unresolved V genes and leave the rest unexplained. That table furnishes V, J and clone size, whereas the DNA furnished D and trimming. For this sample the table gives roughly 48,000 clones, of which about 86% were detected only once. Around 5.2% of the sample rests with the top ten.

Each collaborating institution followed its own protocols to collect whole blood in K2EDTA tubes. Collaborator samples were shipped for TCRbeta analysis as frozen whole blood, isolated PBMCs, or DNA extracted from either sample type. As to this clone: The antigen it binds to is not known. No much larger clone exists at a distance of one base, and base qualities are not known.

The sequence is built from TRBV6-5 and TRBJ1-5; TRBD1 is perhaps the D gene, given 5 matching bases. Source material: peripheral blood. The sequence came from a human donor in a cohort sampled during active COVID-19. The CDR3 sequence is CASSPVRAQPQHF. The bases read TGTGCCAGCAGCCCCGTCAGGGCTCAGCCCCAGCATTTT.